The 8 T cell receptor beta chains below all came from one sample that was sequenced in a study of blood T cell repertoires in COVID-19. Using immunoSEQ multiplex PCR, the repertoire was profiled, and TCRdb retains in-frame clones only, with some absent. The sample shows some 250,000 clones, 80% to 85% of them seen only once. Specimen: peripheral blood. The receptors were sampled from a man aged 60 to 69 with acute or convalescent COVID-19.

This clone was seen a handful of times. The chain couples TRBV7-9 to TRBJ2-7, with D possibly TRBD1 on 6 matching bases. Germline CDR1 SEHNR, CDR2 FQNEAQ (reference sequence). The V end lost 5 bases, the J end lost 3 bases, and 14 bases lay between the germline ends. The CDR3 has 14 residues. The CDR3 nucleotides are TGTGCCAGCAGCGAGGACAGCCTGATCTACGAGCAGTACTTC. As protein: CASSEDSLIYEQYF. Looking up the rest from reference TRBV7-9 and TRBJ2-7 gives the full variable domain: DTGVSQNPRHKITKRGQNVTFRCDPISEHNRLYWYRQTLGQGPEFLTYFQNEAQLEKSRLLSDRFSAERPKGSFSTLEIQRTEQGDSAMYLCASSEDSLIYEQYFGPGTRLTVT.

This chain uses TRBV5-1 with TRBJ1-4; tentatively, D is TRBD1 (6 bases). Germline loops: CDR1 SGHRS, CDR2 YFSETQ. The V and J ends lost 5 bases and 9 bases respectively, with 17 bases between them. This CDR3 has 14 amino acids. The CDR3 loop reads CASSFYEGGKKLFF. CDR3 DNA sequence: TGCGCCAGCAGTTTCTACGAGGGGGGGAAAAAACTGTTTTTT.

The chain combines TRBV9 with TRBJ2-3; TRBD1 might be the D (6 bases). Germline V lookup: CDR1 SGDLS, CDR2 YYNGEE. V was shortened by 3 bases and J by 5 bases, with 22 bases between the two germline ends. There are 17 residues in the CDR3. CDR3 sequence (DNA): TGTGCCAGCAGCGCCGAACTAAACAGGGTATCTTTAGATACGCAGTATTTT. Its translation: CASSAELNRVSLDTQYF.

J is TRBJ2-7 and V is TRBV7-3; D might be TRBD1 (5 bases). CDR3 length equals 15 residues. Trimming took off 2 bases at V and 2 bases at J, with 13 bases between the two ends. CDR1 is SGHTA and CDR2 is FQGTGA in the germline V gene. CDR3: CASSLGQGRAYEQYF. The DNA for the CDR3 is TGTGCCAGCAGCTTAGGCCAAGGCAGGGCCTACGAGCAGTACTTC.

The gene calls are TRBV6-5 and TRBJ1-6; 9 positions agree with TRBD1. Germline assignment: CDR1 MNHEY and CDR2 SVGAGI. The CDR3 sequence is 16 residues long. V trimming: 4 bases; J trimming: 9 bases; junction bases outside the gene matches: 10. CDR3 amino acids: CASSSSTGGGFSPLHF. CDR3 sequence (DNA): TGTGCCAGCAGTTCGTCGACAGGGGGTGGTTTTTCACCCCTCCACTTT.

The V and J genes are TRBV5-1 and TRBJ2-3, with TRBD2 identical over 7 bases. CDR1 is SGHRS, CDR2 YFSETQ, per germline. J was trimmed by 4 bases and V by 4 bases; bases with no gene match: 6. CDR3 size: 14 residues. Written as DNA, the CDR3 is TGCGCCAGCAGCGTTGGACTAGGGGCAGATACGCAGTATTTT. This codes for CASSVGLGADTQYF.

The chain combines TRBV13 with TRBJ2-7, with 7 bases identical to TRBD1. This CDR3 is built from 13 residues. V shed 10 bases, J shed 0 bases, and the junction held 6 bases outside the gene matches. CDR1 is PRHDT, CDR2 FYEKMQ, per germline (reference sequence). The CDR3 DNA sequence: TGTGCCACCCCCCGGGACAGCTCCTACGAGCAGTACTTC. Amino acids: CATPRDSSYEQYF.

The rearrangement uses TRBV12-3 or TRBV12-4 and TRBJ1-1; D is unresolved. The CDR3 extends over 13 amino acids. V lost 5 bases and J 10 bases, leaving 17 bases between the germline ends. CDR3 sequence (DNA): TGTGCCAGCAGTCCAAGGCTCTTGCGAGGAGCTTTCTTT. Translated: CASSPRLLRGAFF.